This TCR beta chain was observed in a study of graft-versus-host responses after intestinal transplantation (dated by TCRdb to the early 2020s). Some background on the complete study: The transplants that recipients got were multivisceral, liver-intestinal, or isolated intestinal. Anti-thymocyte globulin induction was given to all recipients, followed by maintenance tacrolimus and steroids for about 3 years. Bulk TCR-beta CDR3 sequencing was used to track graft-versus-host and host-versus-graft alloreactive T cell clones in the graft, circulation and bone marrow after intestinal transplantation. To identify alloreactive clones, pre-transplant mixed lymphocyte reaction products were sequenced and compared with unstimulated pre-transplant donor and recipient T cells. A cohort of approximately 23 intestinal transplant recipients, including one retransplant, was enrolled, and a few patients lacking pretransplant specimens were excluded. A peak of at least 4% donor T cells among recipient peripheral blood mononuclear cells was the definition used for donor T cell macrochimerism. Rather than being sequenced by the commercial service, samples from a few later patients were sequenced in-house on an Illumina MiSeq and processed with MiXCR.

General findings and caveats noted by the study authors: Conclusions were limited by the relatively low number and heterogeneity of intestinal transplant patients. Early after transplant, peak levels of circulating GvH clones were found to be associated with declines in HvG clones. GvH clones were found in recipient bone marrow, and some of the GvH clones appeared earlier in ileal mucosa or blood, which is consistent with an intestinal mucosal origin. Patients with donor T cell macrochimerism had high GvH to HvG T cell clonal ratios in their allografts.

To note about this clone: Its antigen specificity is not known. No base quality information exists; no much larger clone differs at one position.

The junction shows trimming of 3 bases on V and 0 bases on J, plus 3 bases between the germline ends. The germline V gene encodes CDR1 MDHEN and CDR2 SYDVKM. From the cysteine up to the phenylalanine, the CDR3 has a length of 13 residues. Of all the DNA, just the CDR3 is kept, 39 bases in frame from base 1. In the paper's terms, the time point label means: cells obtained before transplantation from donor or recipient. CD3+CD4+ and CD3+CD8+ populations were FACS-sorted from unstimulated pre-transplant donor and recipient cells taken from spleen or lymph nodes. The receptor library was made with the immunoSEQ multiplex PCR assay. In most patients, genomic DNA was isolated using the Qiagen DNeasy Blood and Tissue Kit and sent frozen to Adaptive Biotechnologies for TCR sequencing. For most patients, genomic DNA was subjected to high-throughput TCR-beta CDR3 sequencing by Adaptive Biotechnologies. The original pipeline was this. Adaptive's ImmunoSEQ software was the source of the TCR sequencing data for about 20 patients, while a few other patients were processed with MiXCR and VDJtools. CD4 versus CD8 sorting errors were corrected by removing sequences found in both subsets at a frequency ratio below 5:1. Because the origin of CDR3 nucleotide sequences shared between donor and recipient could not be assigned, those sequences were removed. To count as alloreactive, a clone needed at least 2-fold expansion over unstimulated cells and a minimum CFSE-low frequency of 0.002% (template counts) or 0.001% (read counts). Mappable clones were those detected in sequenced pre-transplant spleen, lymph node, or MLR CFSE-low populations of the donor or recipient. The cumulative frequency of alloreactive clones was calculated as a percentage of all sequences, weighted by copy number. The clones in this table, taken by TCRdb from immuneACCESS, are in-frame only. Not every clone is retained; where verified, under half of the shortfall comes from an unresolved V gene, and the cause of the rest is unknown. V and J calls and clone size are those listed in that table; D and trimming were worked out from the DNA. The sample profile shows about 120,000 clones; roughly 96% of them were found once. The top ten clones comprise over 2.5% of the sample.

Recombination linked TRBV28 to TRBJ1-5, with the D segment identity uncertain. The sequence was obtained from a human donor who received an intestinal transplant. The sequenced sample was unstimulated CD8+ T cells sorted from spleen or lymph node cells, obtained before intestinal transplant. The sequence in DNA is TGTGCCAGCAGTTTGGATAGCAATCAGCCCCAGCATTTT. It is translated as CASSLDSNQPQHF.